Listed here are 21 T cell receptor beta chains from one sample, sequenced in a study of response to subunit inactivated influenza vaccine. One entry per CDR3 protein, called by TCRdb with MiXCR from the RT-PCR reads. The sample lists approximately 530,000 distinct CDR3 sequences, 6% to 9% seen once, with around 12% in the top ten. Sequencing was performed on PBMCs from blood, taken 23 to 25 months after vaccination. Receptor source: a man between 50 and 69 years old who received an inactivated influenza vaccine.

This chain links TRBV12-3 or TRBV12-4 with TRBJ2-2; D assignment may be TRBD1 or TRBD2 (6 bases each). Trimming shortened V by 4 bases and J by 4 bases, and 19 bases separated the two germline ends. This CDR3 has 17 amino acids. The CDR3 nucleotides read TGTGCCAGCAGTTCGGGTCGTGGGGGGCCGGGCACCGGGGAGCTGTTTTTT. As protein: CASSSGRGGPGTGELFF.

This clonotype was found a few times. The chain has TRBV3-1 and TRBJ1-1; 8 bases agree with TRBD1. Losses at the gene ends were 3 bases for V and 1 base for J; bases not matched to a gene: 1. In germline, CDR1 is LGHDT, CDR2 YNNKEL (reference sequence). The CDR3 loop spans 14 amino acids. CDR3: CASSQTGANTEAFF. The CDR3 nucleotides are TGTGCCAGCAGCCAGACAGGGGCGAACACTGAAGCTTTCTTT.

At least ten counts were recorded for this clonotype. The CDR3: CATSLSYGELFF. The CDR3 DNA sequence: TGTGCCACCAGCCTATCCTACGGGGAGCTGTTTTTT. The chain joins TRBV15 to TRBJ2-2; D not certain. Trimming removed 5 bases from V and 7 bases from J, with 8 bases in between. This CDR3 has 12 residues. Germline values: CDR1 LNHNV, CDR2 YYDKDF (reference sequence).

This clonotype was observed many times. The rearrangement joins TRBV7-9 to TRBJ2-1; TRBD2 matches 15 bases. Germline lookup yields CDR1 SEHNR and CDR2 FQNEAQ (reference sequence). Losses at the gene ends were 1 base for V and 10 bases for J; bases not matched to a gene: 2. This CDR3 has 15 amino acids. CDR3 coding DNA: TGTGCCAGCAGCTTAGGGGGACTAGCGGGGGGAGAGCAGTTCTTC. Residues: CASSLGGLAGGEQFF. Complete variable domain (other parts from reference TRBV7-9 and TRBJ2-1): DTGVSQNPRHKITKRGQNVTFRCDPISEHNRLYWYRQTLGQGPEFLTYFQNEAQLEKSRLLSDRFSAERPKGSFSTLEIQRTEQGDSAMYLCASSLGGLAGGEQFFGPGTRLTVL.

With regard to this clonotype: The junction differs from germline at one of its ends, possibly a read error. CDR3 coding DNA: TGTGCCAGCAGCGCTGACAGGTCCTTAAAAGAGACCGAGTACTTC. Translating gives CASSADRSLKETEYF. The chain combines TRBV9 with TRBJ2-5; a possible D gene is TRBD1 (6 bases). The CDR3 is 15 amino acids. CDR1 and CDR2 (germline): SGDLS, YYNGEE.

This clonotype was recorded many times. The CDR3 loop is CASSQGVSSGNTIYF. The CDR3 DNA reads as TGCGCCAGCAGCCAAGGTGTTAGCTCTGGAAACACCATATATTTT. The chain combines TRBV4-1 with TRBJ1-3; D remains unclear. CDR3 size: 15 residues. Germline V gives CDR1 MGHRA, CDR2 YSYEKL. Trimming left V 1 base short and J 0 bases short, with 7 bases between.

This clonotype was observed a few times. The chain joins TRBV7-2 to TRBJ2-1, with 7 bases that match TRBD2. The CDR3 runs 15 residues. Trimming cost V 1 base and J 6 bases; bases outside gene matches: 6. The germline V gene encodes CDR1 SGHTA and CDR2 FQGNSA. In nucleotides, the CDR3 is TGTGCCAGCAGCTTAGAGACTAGCCTGATCAATGAGCAGTTCTTC. This encodes CASSLETSLINEQFF. Filled out from reference TRBV7-2 and TRBJ2-1, the complete variable domain reads GAGVSQSPSNKVTEKGKDVELRCDPISGHTALYWYRQSLGQGLEFLIYFQGNSAPDKSGLPSDRFSAERTGGSVSTLTIQRTQQEDSAVYLCASSLETSLINEQFFGPGTRLTVL.

This clonotype turned up a few times. The V and J genes are TRBV5-1 and TRBJ1-6; 7 nucleotides match TRBD1. The CDR3 is 13 amino acids. Germline V lookup: CDR1 SGHRS, CDR2 YFSETQ. After removal of 4 bases from V and 10 bases from J, the junction contained 5 bases not matched to a gene. Here the CDR3 reads CASSLDRKSPLHF. The CDR3, as DNA: TGCGCCAGCAGCCTGGACAGGAAGTCACCCCTCCACTTT.

The J gene is TRBJ2-5, the V gene TRBV7-9, with TRBD1 identical over 7 bases. This CDR3 contains 15 residues. Germline values: CDR1 SEHNR, CDR2 FQNEAQ (reference sequence). J was trimmed by 1 base and V by 2 bases; bases with no gene match: 4. CDR3 DNA: TGTGCCAGCAGCTTATCAGGGACAGTCCAAGAGACCCAGTACTTC. Its translation is CASSLSGTVQETQYF.

Ten or more counts support this clonotype. The CDR3 sequence is CASSATSGLGTNEQFF. CDR3 bases: TGTGCCAGCAGTGCAACCTCGGGACTAGGAACCAATGAGCAGTTCTTC. This rearrangement joins TRBV6-1 to TRBJ2-1; 8 bases map to TRBD2. Unmatched junction bases numbered 11, after V lost 4 bases and J lost 6 bases. Germline loops: CDR1 MNHNS, CDR2 SASEGT. The CDR3 sequence is 16 residues long.

There are many counts of this clonotype. The CDR3 sequence: CASRQYRGRISGNTIYF. The CDR3, as DNA: TGTGCCAGCAGACAATATCGCGGCAGGATCTCTGGAAACACCATATATTTT. V usage is TRBV12-3 or TRBV12-4 and J usage is TRBJ1-3; D gene unclear. This CDR3 is built from 17 residues. The germline V and J ends were trimmed by 6 bases and 0 bases, with 18 bases remaining between them.

The V gene is TRBV21-1, the J gene TRBJ2-7; TRBD1, the table's D call, was not compared with the DNA. TRBV21-1 is a pseudogene locus. This CDR3 has 16 amino acids. The CDR3, as DNA: TGTGCCAGCAGCAAAAGCCAATCACAGGGTACCCACGAGCAGTACTTC. Its translation: CASSKSQSQGTHEQYF.

This clonotype was seen many times. This sequence joins TRBV6-5 and TRBJ1-2, with D possibly TRBD1 on 5 matching bases. Germline V gene lookup returns CDR1 MNHEY and CDR2 SVGAGI. The V and J ends lost 4 bases and 2 bases respectively, with 20 bases between them. The CDR3 is 17 residues long. The chain's CDR3 is CASSSGGDWGVNYGYTF. CDR3 DNA: TGTGCCAGCAGTTCAGGCGGGGATTGGGGGGTAAACTATGGCTACACCTTC.

This clonotype was picked up a small number of times. The chain employs TRBV4-1 and TRBJ2-2; D gene ambiguous. This CDR3 is 16 amino acids long. V was cut by 4 bases and J by 0 bases, with 12 bases left in between. Germline CDR1 MGHRA, CDR2 YSYEKL. This chain's CDR3 is CASSLMAPPNTGELFF. The CDR3 region has the DNA TGCGCCAGCAGCCTAATGGCCCCCCCGAACACCGGGGAGCTGTTTTTT.

This clonotype has just a few counts. The chain couples TRBV5-1 to TRBJ1-2, with D possibly matching TRBD1 (6 bases). The CDR3 loop spans 15 amino acids. Germline loops: CDR1 SGHRS, CDR2 YFSETQ. Trimming cost V 0 bases and J 1 base, with 10 bases left between them. The CDR3 sequence is CASSLVDSVNYGYTF. The CDR3 DNA is TGCGCCAGCAGCTTGGTGGACAGCGTTAACTATGGCTACACCTTC.

This clonotype was recorded many times. The V and J genes are TRBV2 and TRBJ2-3, with 10 positions matching TRBD2. V was pared by 5 bases and J by 1 base, with 3 bases of the junction left unmatched. CDR3 length equals 15 residues. Germline loops: CDR1 SNHLY, CDR2 FYNNEI. CDR3: CASSFTSGGTDTQYF. DNA of the CDR3: TGTGCCAGCAGTTTCACTAGCGGGGGCACAGATACGCAGTATTTT.

This clonotype was found many times. The chain couples TRBV29-1 to TRBJ2-1; unclear D gene. Germline values: CDR1 SQVTM, CDR2 ANQGSEA. This CDR3 has 11 residues. V was clipped by 7 bases and J by 3 bases, with 7 bases between them. In nucleotides, the CDR3 is TGCAGCGGAGTACGCTACAATGAGCAGTTCTTC. Its translation is CSGVRYNEQFF.

This clonotype turned up a few times. The genes are TRBV4-2 and TRBJ1-1; D is unclear. V was cut by 0 bases and J by 2 bases, with 16 bases left in between. The CDR3 covers 17 residues. CDR1 is LGHNA and CDR2 is YNFKEQ in the germline V gene. The CDR3 bases are TGTGCCAGCAGCCAAGATGAGGTCCTACTGGAAAACACTGAAGCTTTCTTT. Its protein product is CASSQDEVLLENTEAFF.

This clonotype was seen a handful of times. This chain uses TRBV7-2 with TRBJ1-1; D uncertain. Germline assignment: CDR1 SGHTA and CDR2 FQGNSA. The germline V and J ends were trimmed by 3 bases and 0 bases, with 11 bases remaining between them. The CDR3 has 15 residues. This chain's CDR3 is CASSLGGTMNTEAFF. The CDR3 DNA reads as TGTGCCAGCAGCTTGGGAGGCACTATGAACACTGAAGCTTTCTTT. The full variable domain, in which reference TRBV7-2 and TRBJ1-1 provide the parts outside the CDR3, is GAGVSQSPSNKVTEKGKDVELRCDPISGHTALYWYRQSLGQGLEFLIYFQGNSAPDKSGLPSDRFSAERTGGSVSTLTIQRTQQEDSAVYLCASSLGGTMNTEAFFGQGTRLTVV.

Comment on this clonotype: This may be a read error: a much more frequent sequence differs by one nucleotide. V gene TRBV12-3 or TRBV12-4 combines with J gene TRBJ2-3, with D hard to call. This CDR3 contains 16 residues. The CDR3 region has the DNA TGTGCCGGCAGTTTAGGAGTTAGCCCTAGCACAGATACGCAGTATTTT. Translating it yields CAGSLGVSPSTDTQYF.

The chain has TRBV6-5 and TRBJ2-5; weak D call: TRBD2 (6 bases). Per germline, CDR1 MNHEY and CDR2 SVGAGI. The germline V and J ends were trimmed by 2 bases and 7 bases, with 23 bases remaining between them. This CDR3 is 17 amino acids long. The CDR3 DNA reads as TGTGCCAGCAGTTACGAGGCGGGCCGGGCCGAGCGGGCGACCCAGTACTTC. Protein sequence: CASSYEAGRAERATQYF.